This T cell receptor beta chain was captured in a study of personalized T cell therapy for brain tumors (dated by TCRdb to the early 2020s). Regarding the research as a whole: Identification of tumor-restricted peptides relied on a proteogenomic approach that merged mass spectrometry-based proteomic data with sequencing of the tumor's DNA/RNA.

V and J are truncated by 3 bases and 2 bases respectively, leaving an intervening sequence of 8 bases. The germline V gene encodes CDR1 DFQATT and CDR2 SNEGSKA (reference sequence). Measured from the cysteine to the phenylalanine, the CDR3 is 13 residues long. The DNA shown is the 39-base CDR3, in frame from base 1. This clone showed up many times. There is no known antigen for this receptor. No much larger clone exists at a distance of one base, and base qualities are not known. An RNeasy Mini Kit was used to extract RNA from the peptide-stimulated T cells, and that RNA served as input for TCR beta CDR3 sequencing. The immunoSEQ platform was used to perform TCR Vbeta CDR3 sequencing at survey-level resolution. In the source study's methods: Sequence results were analyzed and compiled with immunoSEQ ANALYZER v3.0. The table comes from immuneACCESS by way of TCRdb, which keeps in-frame sequences with V and J called. Part of the clones is missing from these tables; in studies checked, under half for an unresolved V gene and the rest for unknown reasons. That table is the source of V, J and clone size, and D and trimming were worked out from the DNA. In all, the sample holds about 1,800 clones, and less than 25% of those were seen once. The ten largest clones add up to just under 45% of the sample.

PBMCs were isolated by Ficoll density gradient centrifugation, and adherent monocytes were differentiated into dendritic cells with IL-4 and GM-CSF. Peptide-loaded DCs were irradiated and co-cultured with non-adherent cells at a 1:10 ratio, and on day 7 the proliferating cells were restimulated with fresh peptide-loaded DCs. Culture cytokines were IL-6, IL-7, IL-12 and IL-15 for the first stimulation, IL-7 plus IL-2 for the second, and IL-2 alone for the third. Expanded cells used for TCR sequencing were cryopreserved. This TCR was sampled from a human donor with medulloblastoma. Sequenced input: a T cell product expanded with peptides in culture. The rearranged segments are TRBV20-1 and TRBJ1-5; TRBD1 might be the D gene, on 5 matching bases. The CDR3 loop reads CSASIQGNQPQHF. The nucleotides read TGCAGTGCTAGTATACAGGGCAATCAGCCCCAGCATTTT.